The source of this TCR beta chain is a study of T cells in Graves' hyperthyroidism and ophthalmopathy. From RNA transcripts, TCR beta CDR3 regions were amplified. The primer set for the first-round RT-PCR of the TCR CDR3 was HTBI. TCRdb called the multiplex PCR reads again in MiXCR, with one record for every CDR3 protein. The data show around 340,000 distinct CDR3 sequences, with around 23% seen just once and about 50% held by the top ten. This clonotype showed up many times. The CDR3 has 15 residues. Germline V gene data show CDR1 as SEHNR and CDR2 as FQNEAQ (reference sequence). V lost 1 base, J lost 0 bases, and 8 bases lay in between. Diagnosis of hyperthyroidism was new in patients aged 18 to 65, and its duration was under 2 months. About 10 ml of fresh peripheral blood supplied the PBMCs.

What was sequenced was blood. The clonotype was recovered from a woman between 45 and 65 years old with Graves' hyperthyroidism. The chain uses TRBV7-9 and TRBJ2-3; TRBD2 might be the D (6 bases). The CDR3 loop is CASSLDGRSTDTQYF. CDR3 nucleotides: TGTGCCAGCAGCTTAGACGGGAGAAGCACAGATACGCAGTATTTT. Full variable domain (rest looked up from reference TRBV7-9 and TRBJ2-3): DTGVSQNPRHKITKRGQNVTFRCDPISEHNRLYWYRQTLGQGPEFLTYFQNEAQLEKSRLLSDRFSAERPKGSFSTLEIQRTEQGDSAMYLCASSLDGRSTDTQYFGPGTRLTVL.